This record covers a single T cell receptor beta chain. What it recognizes is unknown. This entry is derived from a study of T cell responses to AZD1222 COVID-19 vaccine. Overall study results and limits: Recipients of AZD1222 seropositive at baseline numbered only 5 to 7. Donors were largely white British and mainly female; clonal diversity was possibly underestimated.

The repertoire was sequenced with immunoSEQ multiplex PCR; TCRdb's copy has only in-frame clones and lacks some. Here the sample spans roughly 140,000 clones, 88% being singletons. V gave up 1 base and J gave up 3 bases; unmatched junction bases: 2. This CDR3 is built from 14 residues. Germline loops: CDR1 LGHNA, CDR2 YNFKEQ. The rearrangement uses TRBV4-2 and TRBJ1-1, with 7 bases matching TRBD1. The TCR sequence derives from an adult in good health. Sequenced here: peripheral blood, sampled on day 0 of MenACWY control vaccination. Here the CDR3 reads CASSQVGTDTEAFF. CDR3 nucleotides: TGTGCCAGCAGCCAAGTCGGGACAGACACTGAAGCTTTCTTT.